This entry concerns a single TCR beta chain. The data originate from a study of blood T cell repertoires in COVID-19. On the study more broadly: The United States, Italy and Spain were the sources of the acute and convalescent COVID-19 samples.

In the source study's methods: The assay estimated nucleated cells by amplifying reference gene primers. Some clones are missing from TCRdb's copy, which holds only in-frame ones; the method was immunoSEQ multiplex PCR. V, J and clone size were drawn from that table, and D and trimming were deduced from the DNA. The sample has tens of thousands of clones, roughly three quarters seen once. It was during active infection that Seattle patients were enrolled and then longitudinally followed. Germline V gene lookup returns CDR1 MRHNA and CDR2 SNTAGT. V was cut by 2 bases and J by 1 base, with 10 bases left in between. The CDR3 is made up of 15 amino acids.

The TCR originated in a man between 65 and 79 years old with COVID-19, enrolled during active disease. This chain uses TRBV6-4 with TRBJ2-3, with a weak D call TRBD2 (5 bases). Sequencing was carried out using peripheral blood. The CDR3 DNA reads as TGTGCCAGCAGTGACGCCGGACTTGGCACAGATACGCAGTATTTT. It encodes CASSDAGLGTDTQYF.